The next 3 T cell receptor beta chains were all read from a single sample in a study of cytomegalovirus exposure and HLA in healthy donors. It was with 60 Vbeta and 13 Jbeta primers that the PCR ran. The table came from immunoSEQ multiplex PCR; TCRdb's copy has only in-frame clones and leaves some out. The sample holds about 130,000 clones; about 8.5% are singletons and the top ten take under 5.5%. The sample was PBMCs. The receptors come from a middle-aged man in good health and CMV-seronegative.

This clone was counted only a few times. The sample holds other DNA sequences that translate to the same CDR3. J is TRBJ1-5 and V is TRBV6-1; the D gene is possibly TRBD1 (5 bases). Trimming removed 7 bases from V and 6 bases from J, with 13 bases in between. Germline V lookup: CDR1 MNHNS, CDR2 SASEGT. This CDR3 has 13 amino acids. Written as DNA, the CDR3 is TGTGCCAGCATGGGGGGAGATGGTCAGCCCCAGCATTTT. This codes for CASMGGDGQPQHF.

This clone was found a few times. This chain connects TRBV5-1 to TRBJ2-3, with no clear D. CDR3 size: 13 residues. Germline V gene data show CDR1 as SGHRS and CDR2 as YFSETQ. V lost 4 bases and J lost 1, with 7 bases in between. In DNA, the CDR3 is TGCGCCAGCAGCGACCAGGGCACAGATACGCAGTATTTT. Its protein is CASSDQGTDTQYF.

V and J are TRBV7-9 and TRBJ2-6, with unresolved D. CDR3 length: 14 amino acids. CDR1 SEHNR and CDR2 FQNEAQ come from the germline V gene (reference sequence). Trimming cost V 3 bases and J 2 bases, with 5 bases left between them. The CDR3 DNA sequence: TGTGCCAGCAGCTTTTACACTGGGGCCAACGTCCTGACTTTC. Its translation: CASSFYTGANVLTF.